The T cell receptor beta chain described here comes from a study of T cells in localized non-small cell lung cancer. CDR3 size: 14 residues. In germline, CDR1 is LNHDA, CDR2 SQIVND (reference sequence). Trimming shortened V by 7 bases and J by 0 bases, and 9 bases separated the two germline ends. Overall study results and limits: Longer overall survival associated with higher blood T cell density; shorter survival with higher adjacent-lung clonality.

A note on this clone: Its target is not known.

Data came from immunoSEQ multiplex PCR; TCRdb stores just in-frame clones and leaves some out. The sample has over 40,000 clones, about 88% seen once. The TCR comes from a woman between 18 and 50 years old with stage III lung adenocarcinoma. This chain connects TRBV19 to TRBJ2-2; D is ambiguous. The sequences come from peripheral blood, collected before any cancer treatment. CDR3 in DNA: TGTGCCAGTAAGGTCACGTCGAACACCGGGGAGCTGTTTTTT. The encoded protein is CASKVTSNTGELFF.